The text below deals with one TCR beta chain. Its antigen is undetermined. The data were taken from a study of shared clonotypes between healthy human individuals. General study results and limits: The rarefaction results pointed to incomplete sorted-subset sequencing despite large depth. Genetic and exposure-history diversity was limited by the small donor number.

CDR3 length: 13 residues. V lost 2 bases, J lost 4 bases, and 5 bases lay in between. In germline, CDR1 is LGHNT, CDR2 FRNRAP. Original processing methods: ImmunoSEQ sequences covered only the junction and lacked quality scores; filtering therefore differed. Data came from immunoSEQ multiplex PCR; TCRdb stores just in-frame clones and leaves some out. Clone size and the V and J calls come from that table; the DNA yielded D and trimming. The sample comprises hundreds of thousands of clones, roughly 96% of which are singletons, and about 0.12% rests with the top ten. CD45RO-negative cells were positively selected for CCR7, leaving out terminally differentiated effector memory CD45RA+ cells.

This clonotype originated in a woman in her twenties or thirties in good health. This rearrangement joins TRBV12-5 to TRBJ2-2; D may be TRBD1 (5 bases). Sequencing input: naive CD8+ T cells sorted from blood. The CDR3 here is CASGLTGTGELFF. CDR3 nucleotides: TGTGCTAGTGGTTTGACAGGCACCGGGGAGCTGTTTTTT. Full variable domain (remainder filled in from reference TRBV12-5 and TRBJ2-2): DARVTQTPRHKVTEMGQEVTMRCQPILGHNTVFWYRQTMMQGLELLAYFRNRAPLDDSGMPKDRFSAEMPDATLATLKIQPSEPRDSAVYFCASGLTGTGELFFGEGSRLTVL.